This T cell receptor (beta chain) was captured by sequencing in a study of spatial heterogeneity in lung cancer. Described time point: sample taken at primary tumor resection. The study sequenced unsorted whole RNA from tumor, nontumor lung or frozen PBMC. The V end was cut by 6 bases, the J end by 2 bases, with 9 bases between. This CDR3 region has 13 residues. Germline values: CDR1 MRHNA, CDR2 SNTAGT. This clonotype is large. One entry per CDR3 protein results from TCRdb running MiXCR on the 5' RACE reads. The sample comprises approximately 8,000 distinct CDR3 sequences, 5% to 6.5% of which are singletons, and 30% to 45% rests with the top ten.

This sequence originates from a male donor with early-stage non-small cell lung cancer. The sample in question was PBMCs, obtained at surgery. This chain uses TRBV6-4 with TRBJ2-3; D may be TRBD1 (6 bases). The CDR3 loop is CASSRTATDTQYF. Here the CDR3 DNA reads TGTGCCAGCAGCAGGACAGCCACAGATACGCAGTATTTT.